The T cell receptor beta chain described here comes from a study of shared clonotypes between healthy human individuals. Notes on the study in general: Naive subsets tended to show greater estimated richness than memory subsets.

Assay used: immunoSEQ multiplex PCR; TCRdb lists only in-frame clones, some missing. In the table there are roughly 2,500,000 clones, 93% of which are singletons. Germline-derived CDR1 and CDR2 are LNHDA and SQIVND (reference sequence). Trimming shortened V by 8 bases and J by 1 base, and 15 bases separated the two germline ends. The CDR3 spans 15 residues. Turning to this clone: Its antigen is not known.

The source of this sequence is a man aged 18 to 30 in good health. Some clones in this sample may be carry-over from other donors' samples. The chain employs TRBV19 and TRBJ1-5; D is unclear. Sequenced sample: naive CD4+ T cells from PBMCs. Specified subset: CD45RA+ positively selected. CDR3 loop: CASSYSGASNQPQHF. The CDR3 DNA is TGTGCCAGTTCTTACAGTGGTGCAAGCAATCAGCCCCAGCATTTT.